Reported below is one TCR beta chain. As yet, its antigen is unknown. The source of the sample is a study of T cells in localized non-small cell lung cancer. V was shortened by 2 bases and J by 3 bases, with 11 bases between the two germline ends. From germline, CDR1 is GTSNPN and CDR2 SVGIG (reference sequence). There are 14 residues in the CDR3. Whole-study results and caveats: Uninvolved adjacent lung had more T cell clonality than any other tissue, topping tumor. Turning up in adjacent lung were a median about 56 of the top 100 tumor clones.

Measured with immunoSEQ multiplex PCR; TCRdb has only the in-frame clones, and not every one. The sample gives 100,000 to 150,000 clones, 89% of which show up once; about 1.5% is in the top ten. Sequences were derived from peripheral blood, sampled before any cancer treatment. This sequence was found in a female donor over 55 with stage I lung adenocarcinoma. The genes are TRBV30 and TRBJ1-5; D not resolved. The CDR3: CAWSPRLNNQPQHF. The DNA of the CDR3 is TGTGCCTGGAGTCCCAGGTTGAACAATCAGCCCCAGCATTTT.